The subject of this entry is one T cell receptor (beta chain). What it binds is unknown. This entry comes from a study of response to subunit inactivated influenza vaccine. The CDR3 loop spans 13 amino acids. V gave up 6 bases and J gave up 2 bases, with 11 bases separating them. Germline CDR1 reads MDHEN; CDR2 reads SYDVKM. TCRdb itself ran the RT-PCR reads through MiXCR, one entry per CDR3 protein. The sample holds some 800,000 distinct CDR3 sequences, roughly 20% seen once. General study results and limits: Authors suggested that a seasonal influenza vaccination recruits few new T cells each time.

The J gene is TRBJ2-7, the V gene TRBV28; unclear D gene. The sequences come from PBMCs from blood, collected about 5 days after vaccination. This clonotype was obtained from a man aged 50-59 years who received an inactivated influenza vaccine. CDR3 protein: CASRPGPAYEQYF. The DNA for the CDR3 is TGTGCCAGCAGACCTGGGCCTGCCTACGAGCAGTACTTC.